Each of the 27 T cell receptor beta chains below was sequenced from the same sample in a study of a mutant IDH1 vaccine in newly diagnosed glioma. Sequencing was performed with immunoSEQ multiplex PCR; in TCRdb, only in-frame clones are kept and a portion is missing. Of 75,000 to 100,000 clones in the sample, 70% to 90% were seen once. Documented time point: baseline, week 1 (first vaccination visit). Regarding treatment: pre-vaccination baseline after standard-of-care therapy. The sample consisted of PBMCs, taken from a glioma patient treated with radiotherapy, temozolomide or both. The receptors here all came from a woman aged 50 to 65 with glioma.

This chain links TRBV29-1 with TRBJ2-6; perhaps TRBD1 as D (6 bases). Between the trimmed V and J ends, which lost 7 bases and 4 bases, there was a span of 8 bases. The CDR3 length is 12 residues. Germline V gene data show CDR1 as SQVTM and CDR2 as ANQGSEA. The CDR3 protein is CSAQGGANVLTF. In DNA form, the CDR3 reads TGCAGCGCCCAGGGGGGGGCCAACGTCCTGACTTTC.

The chain combines TRBV27 with TRBJ2-7; D is perhaps TRBD2 (6 bases). Germline CDR1 and CDR2: MNHEY and SMNVEV (reference sequence). V was cut by 4 bases and J by 1 base, with 17 bases left in between. The length of the CDR3 is 16 residues. CDR3 sequence (DNA): TGTGCCAGCAGTTCCTCTTGGGGGGAGGATTCCTACGAGCAGTACTTC. Translation gives CASSSSWGEDSYEQYF.

The V and J genes are TRBV29-1 and TRBJ1-1, with a tentative D call TRBD1 (5 bases). Germline CDR1 is SQVTM and CDR2 is ANQGSEA. V was trimmed by 4 bases and J by 5 bases, leaving 11 bases between them. The CDR3 consists of 12 residues. The CDR3 DNA sequence: TGCAGCGTTGGTGAGTGGGGGACTGAAGCTTTCTTT. Translating gives CSVGEWGTEAFF. The variable domain in full, with the rest retrieved from reference TRBV29-1 and TRBJ1-1, is SAVISQKPSRDICQRGTSLTIQCQVDSQVTMMFWYRQQPGQSLTLIATANQGSEATYESGFVIDKFPISRPNLTFSTLTVSNMSPEDSSIYLCSVGEWGTEAFFGQGTRLTVV.

The CDR3 loop reads CASSLGQANQPQHF. In DNA form, the CDR3 reads TGCGCCAGCAGCTTGGGGCAGGCCAATCAGCCCCAGCATTTT. The chain uses TRBV5-1 and TRBJ1-5; D is undetermined. Trimming left V 0 bases short and J 3 bases short, with 7 bases between. Germline assignment: CDR1 SGHRS and CDR2 YFSETQ. This CDR3 has 14 residues.

The gene calls are TRBV5-1 and TRBJ2-5; the D is unclear. The CDR3 is made up of 14 amino acids. Trimming took 0 bases from V and 2 from J, leaving 8 bases between them. Germline CDR1 and CDR2: SGHRS and YFSETQ. DNA of the CDR3: TGCGCCAGCAGCTTGGAAGTACTTCAAGAGACCCAGTACTTC. It translates to CASSLEVLQETQYF.

The rearrangement links TRBV28 to TRBJ1-2, with TRBD1 as a possible D gene (6 bases). Germline CDR1 reads MDHEN; CDR2 reads SYDVKM. The CDR3 has 15 residues. Trimming removed 8 bases from V and 4 bases from J, with 20 bases in between. The DNA for the CDR3 is TGTGCCAGCCGTACAGGGTGGGCTCTCTCCTATGGCTACACCTTC. Its protein is CASRTGWALSYGYTF.

The chain couples TRBV20-1 to TRBJ2-5; possible D gene TRBD1, 6 bases. The germline CDR1 and CDR2 sequences are DFQATT and SNEGSKA (reference sequence). Trimming removed 4 bases at V and 4 bases at J, with 7 bases between. The CDR3 totals 11 residues. This chain's CDR3 is CSATGAETQYF. DNA for the CDR3: TGCAGTGCTACAGGGGCAGAGACCCAGTACTTC.

This clone has a single count. V is TRBV2 and J is TRBJ2-1; 10 nucleotides agree with TRBD2. V lost 6 bases and J lost 2; bases outside the gene matches: 7. Germline values: CDR1 SNHLY, CDR2 FYNNEI. CDR3 length: 16 residues. CDR3 residues: CASRTLLAGAYNEQFF. CDR3 DNA: TGTGCCAGCAGGACCCTTCTAGCGGGAGCCTACAATGAGCAGTTCTTC.

CDR3 DNA sequence: TGCGCCAGCAGCTTGGAAGGTGGGGGGATATGGAACACTGAAGCTTTCTTT. Translation: CASSLEGGGIWNTEAFF. J is TRBJ1-1 and V is TRBV5-1; TRBD1 might be the D (5 bases). This CDR3 spans 17 amino acids. Trimming cost V 0 bases and J 1 base, with 16 bases left between them. CDR1 SGHRS and CDR2 YFSETQ come from the germline V gene.

The chain links TRBV6-5 to TRBJ1-4, with 8 bases identical to TRBD1. Losses at the gene ends were 2 bases for V and 6 bases for J; bases not matched to a gene: 2. Germline V gene sequence: CDR1 MNHEY, CDR2 SVGAGI. The CDR3 has 14 residues. The DNA for the CDR3 is TGTGCCAGCAGTTACGGACAGGGCTATGAAAAACTGTTTTTT. It specifies CASSYGQGYEKLFF.

This rearrangement joins TRBV10-2 to TRBJ1-5; TRBD1 is a possible D gene (6 bases). From germline, CDR1 is WSHSY and CDR2 SAAADI. Trimming removed 9 bases from V and 2 bases from J, with 14 bases in between. The CDR3 is 14 amino acids. The CDR3 loop is CASSKTGRNQPQHF. Written as DNA, the CDR3 is TGCGCCAGTTCAAAGACAGGACGCAATCAGCCCCAGCATTTT.

CDR3 coding DNA: TGTGCCAGTAGAAGCGGGAGGGCCCACTACAATGAGCAGTTCTTC. Its translation: CASRSGRAHYNEQFF. The chain couples TRBV19 to TRBJ2-1, with 10 bases identical to TRBD2. Germline CDR1 LNHDA, CDR2 SQIVND (reference sequence). CDR3 length: 15 residues. The V gene end was trimmed by 6 bases and the J gene end by 3 bases; junction bases not matched to a gene: 5.

This sequence joins TRBV11-2 and TRBJ2-7, with 8 bases identical to TRBD1. This CDR3 is 11 amino acids long. Trimming took 5 bases from V and 9 from J; bases not matched to a gene: 3. The germline gives CDR1 SGHAT, CDR2 FQNNGV. The CDR3 reads CASSRQGWQYF. The DNA for the CDR3 is TGTGCCAGCAGCAGACAGGGGTGGCAGTACTTC.

The rearrangement joins TRBV7-3 to TRBJ1-2, with TRBD1 identical over 8 bases. CDR3 length equals 15 residues. Trimming removed 4 bases from V and 7 bases from J; junction bases left unmatched: 11. Per germline, CDR1 SGHTA and CDR2 FQGTGA. The CDR3 bases are TGTGCCAGCAGCTCTCAACCGGGACAGGCGGCTGGCTACACCTTC. Encoded protein: CASSSQPGQAAGYTF.

The rearrangement uses TRBV28 and TRBJ2-7; D gene uncertain. The V end was cut by 2 bases, the J end by 1 base, with 6 bases between. The length of the CDR3 is 13 residues. Germline V CDR1 and CDR2: MDHEN, SYDVKM. CDR3 in DNA: TGTGCCAGCAGTTTAGGTGTTTCCTACGAGCAGTACTTC. Translating gives CASSLGVSYEQYF.

CDR3 sequence (DNA): TGTGCCACCAGCAGAGACGCGACAGTTTTTGGCTACACCTTC. Encoded protein: CATSRDATVFGYTF. This chain connects TRBV15 to TRBJ1-2, with D tentatively TRBD1 (5 bases). Germline V lookup: CDR1 LNHNV, CDR2 YYDKDF (reference sequence). The CDR3 covers 14 residues. V lost 0 bases, J lost 7 bases, and 12 bases lay in between.

The genes are TRBV27 and TRBJ1-2; 8 bases line up with TRBD1. Germline CDR1 MNHEY, CDR2 SMNVEV (reference sequence). The CDR3 is made up of 15 amino acids. V lost 4 bases to trimming and J lost 7 bases; unmatched junction nucleotides: 11. The CDR3 loop reads CASSYRGQGGSGYTF. CDR3 sequence (DNA): TGTGCCAGCAGTTACCGCGGACAGGGAGGATCTGGCTACACCTTC.

The chain has TRBV7-3 and TRBJ2-2, with D perhaps matching TRBD2 (6 bases). The length of the CDR3 is 16 residues. In germline, CDR1 is SGHTA, CDR2 FQGTGA. Between the trimmed V and J ends, which lost 2 bases and 2 bases, there was a span of 12 bases. The CDR3 DNA is TGTGCCAGCAGCTTAGGGGGGAGGTTAAACACCGGGGAGCTGTTTTTT. Amino acid sequence: CASSLGGRLNTGELFF.

This chain links TRBV6-5 with TRBJ2-7, with D perhaps TRBD2 (6 bases). Germline loops: CDR1 MNHEY, CDR2 SVGAGI. Between the trimmed V and J ends, which lost 5 bases and 3 bases, there was a span of 14 bases. The CDR3 spans 14 residues. The CDR3 spells CASSGSGLIYEQYF. The DNA for the CDR3 is TGTGCCAGCAGTGGATCGGGACTGATCTACGAGCAGTACTTC.

The chain has TRBV4-1 and TRBJ1-1; 10 bases fit TRBD1. From germline, CDR1 is MGHRA and CDR2 YSYEKL. Unmatched junction bases numbered 3, after V lost 0 bases and J lost 5 bases. This CDR3 has 15 amino acids. The CDR3 is CASSQEDRGRTEAFF. In nucleotides, the CDR3 is TGCGCCAGCAGCCAAGAGGACAGGGGGAGGACTGAAGCTTTCTTT.

This clone was seen only a few times. The V gene is TRBV28, the J gene TRBJ1-1, with 11 bases aligning to TRBD1. This CDR3 has 14 amino acids. V trimming: 5 bases; J trimming: 12 bases; junction bases outside the gene matches: 11. Germline assignment: CDR1 MDHEN and CDR2 SYDVKM. The CDR3 nucleotides read TGTGCCAGCAGTACCCCCGGGACAGGGGGTATAACTTTCTTT. Protein: CASSTPGTGGITFF. Looking up the rest from reference TRBV28 and TRBJ1-1 gives the full variable domain: DVKVTQSSRYLVKRTGEKVFLECVQDMDHENMFWYRQDPGLGLRLIYFSYDVKMKEKGDIPEGYSVSREKKERFSLILESASTNQTSMYLCASSTPGTGGITFFGQGTRLTVV.

The genes are TRBV7-9 and TRBJ2-5; tentative D call: TRBD2 (5 bases). CDR3 length: 13 amino acids. V lost 4 bases and J lost 5, with 11 bases in between. The germline CDR1 and CDR2 sequences are SEHNR and FQNEAQ (reference sequence). The CDR3 protein is CASSSNQRETQYF. The CDR3 DNA reads as TGTGCCAGCAGCTCCAACCAGCGGGAGACCCAGTACTTC.

V gene TRBV27 combines with J gene TRBJ1-1, with TRBD1 identical over 7 bases. Germline V gives CDR1 MNHEY, CDR2 SMNVEV (reference sequence). The CDR3 consists of 15 residues. J lost 1 base, V lost 2 bases, and 4 bases had no gene match. The CDR3 sequence: CASSLANRGNTEAFF. The DNA for the CDR3 is TGTGCCAGCAGTTTAGCCAACAGGGGGAACACTGAAGCTTTCTTT.

This clone was observed a few times. J is TRBJ1-2 and V is TRBV4-1, with unresolved D. The V gene lost 4 bases and the J gene lost 7 bases, with 16 bases spanning the gap. In germline, CDR1 is MGHRA, CDR2 YSYEKL. The CDR3 length is 14 residues. CDR3 sequence: CASSPRIGSSGYTF. The CDR3 nucleotides are TGCGCCAGCAGCCCCCGCATAGGGAGCTCTGGCTACACCTTC.

This chain uses TRBV14 with TRBJ2-3; a possible D gene is TRBD2 (6 bases). V lost 6 bases and J lost 3, with 10 bases in between. In germline, CDR1 is SGHDN, CDR2 FVKESK. The CDR3 consists of 13 residues. CDR3 coding DNA: TGTGCCAGCAGTCCCGGGACTACAGATACGCAGTATTTT. Protein sequence: CASSPGTTDTQYF.

V is TRBV4-1 and J is TRBJ2-1, with D unclear. Germline assignment: CDR1 MGHRA and CDR2 YSYEKL. V lost 1 base, J lost 9 bases, and 10 bases lay in between. The CDR3 extends over 13 amino acids. The CDR3 DNA sequence: TGCGCCAGCAGCCAAGGTTTAATAGTTGAGCAGTTCTTC. Its protein product is CASSQGLIVEQFF.

The genes are TRBV6-6 and TRBJ1-1; the D gene is possibly TRBD1 (5 bases). Per the germline V gene, CDR1 is MNHNY and CDR2 is SVGAGI (reference sequence). The V and J ends lost 5 bases and 1 base respectively, with 11 bases between them. CDR3 length equals 14 residues. CDR3 sequence (DNA): TGTGCCAGCAGTGGACGGGGGGGGAACACTGAAGCTTTCTTT. Translating it yields CASSGRGGNTEAFF.